A single sample gave rise to the 13 T cell receptor beta chains below, sequenced in a study of early T cells in non-severe SARS-CoV-2 infection. TCRdb re-called the 5' RACE reads through MiXCR, storing one row per CDR3 protein. The sample consists of approximately 80,000 distinct CDR3 sequences, around 10% of them appearing once. Specimen: whole blood, collected at baseline. The receptors shown here come from an adult who was a healthcare worker with PCR-confirmed SARS-CoV-2 infection or an uninfected control (not recorded which).

This clonotype was seen a few times. The V gene is TRBV12-3 or TRBV12-4, the J gene TRBJ2-2; D ambiguous. V was cut by 4 bases and J by 6 bases, with 12 bases left in between. The CDR3 consists of 14 residues. The CDR3 region has the DNA TGTGCCAGCAGTTCTAGGTTTAGGTCCGGGGAGCTGTTTTTT. Translation: CASSSRFRSGELFF.

J is TRBJ1-2 and V is TRBV7-9; 7 bases align to TRBD1. The CDR3 sequence is 16 residues long. Germline CDR1 SEHNR, CDR2 FQNEAQ (reference sequence). V dropped 4 bases and J dropped 8; count of bases not matched to a gene: 16. The CDR3 protein is CASSSSFPGQHGGYTF. For the CDR3, the DNA is TGTGCCAGCAGCTCCTCTTTCCCGGGACAGCATGGGGGCTACACCTTC.

This clonotype was counted many times. The rearrangement joins TRBV11-2 to TRBJ2-6, with D unclear. V lost 1 base to trimming and J lost 3 bases, with 13 bases between them. The germline gives CDR1 SGHAT, CDR2 FQNNGV. The length of the CDR3 is 17 residues. The CDR3 DNA is TGTGCCAGCAGCTTAGGCAAGCTGAAGGATGGGGCCAACGTCCTGACTTTC. Its translation: CASSLGKLKDGANVLTF.

This clonotype came up a few times. DNA for the CDR3: TGTGCCAGCAGCGGGCTAGCGGGGGGATTGGGGCAGTACTTC. Its translation is CASSGLAGGLGQYF. The V call is TRBV28, the J call TRBJ2-7; 11 bases are shared with TRBD2. CDR1 and CDR2 (germline): MDHEN, SYDVKM. This CDR3 contains 14 residues. V lost 6 bases, J lost 9 bases, and 10 bases stayed unmatched.

The rearrangement links TRBV28 to TRBJ2-7, with a tentative D call TRBD1 (6 bases). Per the germline V gene, CDR1 is MDHEN and CDR2 is SYDVKM. The CDR3 sequence is 15 residues long. Between the trimmed V and J ends, which lost 5 bases and 5 bases, there was a span of 19 bases. The CDR3 is CASSPPTQGLDEQYF. In nucleotides, the CDR3 is TGTGCCAGCAGTCCGCCCACCCAGGGGCTCGACGAGCAGTACTTC.

The rearrangement uses TRBV6-1 and TRBJ2-3, with D possibly called TRBD1 or TRBD2 (7 bases each). Germline V gives CDR1 MNHNS, CDR2 SASEGT. V gave up 4 bases and J gave up 2 bases, with 13 bases separating them. The CDR3 loop spans 15 amino acids. The CDR3 region is CASSVQGGSTDTQYF. DNA of the CDR3: TGTGCCAGCAGTGTTCAGGGGGGGTCCACAGATACGCAGTATTTT.

The rearrangement uses TRBV7-9 and TRBJ1-6, with unresolved D. From germline, CDR1 is SEHNR and CDR2 FQNEAQ (reference sequence). This CDR3 contains 13 residues. V was shortened by 6 bases and J by 10 bases, with 13 bases between the two germline ends. CDR3 DNA: TGTGCCAGCAGTATAGAGGGAGGATCACCCCTCCACTTT. This translates into CASSIEGGSPLHF.

This clonotype has a handful of counts. The chain couples TRBV7-8 to TRBJ2-7; D not certain. The CDR3 contains 14 residues. V was pared by 8 bases and J by 3 bases, with 17 bases between. Per germline, CDR1 SGHVS and CDR2 FQNEAQ. The CDR3 sequence: CASGPTDLDYEQYF. The CDR3 region has the DNA TGTGCCAGCGGACCGACGGATCTGGACTACGAGCAGTACTTC. Full variable domain (rest looked up from reference TRBV7-8 and TRBJ2-7): GAGVSQSPRYKVAKRGQDVALRCDPISGHVSLFWYQQALGQGPEFLTYFQNEAQLDKSGLPSDRFFAERPEGSVSTLKIQRTQQEDSAVYLCASGPTDLDYEQYFGPGTRLTVT.

This clonotype was observed many times. J is TRBJ2-3 and V is TRBV28; D gene unclear. Germline CDR1 reads MDHEN; CDR2 reads SYDVKM. The CDR3 spans 11 residues. V dropped 6 bases and J dropped 4 bases, with 5 bases sitting between them. This CDR3 is CASSLADTQYF. The CDR3 DNA reads TGTGCCAGCAGCTTAGCAGATACGCAGTATTTT.

This clonotype was picked up a small number of times. V gene TRBV5-6 combines with J gene TRBJ1-1, with D uncertain. Germline CDR1 and CDR2: SGHDT and YYEEEE. The CDR3 consists of 14 residues. Trimming took 2 bases from V and 4 from J, leaving 12 bases between them. In DNA, the CDR3 is TGTGCCAGCAGCTTAGGGTTCTCGAGCACTGAAGCTTTCTTT. Translation: CASSLGFSSTEAFF.

There are many counts of this clonotype. The genes are TRBV7-3 and TRBJ2-1, with D perhaps TRBD1 (5 bases). The CDR3 contains 14 residues. V was pared by 8 bases and J by 0 bases, with 11 bases between. Germline loops: CDR1 SGHTA, CDR2 FQGTGA. The CDR3 loop is CASQSGPSYNEQFF. The CDR3 nucleotides are TGTGCCAGCCAGTCAGGGCCCTCCTACAATGAGCAGTTCTTC.

This chain connects TRBV3-1 to TRBJ1-1; 7 bases fit TRBD1. Germline trimming cut 2 bases from V and 14 bases from J; bases unmatched to any gene: 14. Germline V gene sequence: CDR1 LGHDT, CDR2 YNNKEL (reference sequence). The CDR3 sequence is 14 residues long. This CDR3 is CASSQHSGQVRAFF. The CDR3 DNA reads as TGTGCCAGCAGCCAACACTCAGGACAGGTACGCGCCTTCTTT.

This clonotype has more than one count but fewer than ten. The J gene is TRBJ2-2, the V gene TRBV6-1; weak D call: TRBD1 (6 bases). Germline CDR1 MNHNS, CDR2 SASEGT. The CDR3 sequence is 15 residues long. Trimming took 3 bases from V and 1 from J, leaving 9 bases between them. CDR3 amino acids: CASSEETGNTGELFF. In nucleotides, the CDR3 is TGTGCCAGCAGTGAGGAGACAGGGAACACCGGGGAGCTGTTTTTT.